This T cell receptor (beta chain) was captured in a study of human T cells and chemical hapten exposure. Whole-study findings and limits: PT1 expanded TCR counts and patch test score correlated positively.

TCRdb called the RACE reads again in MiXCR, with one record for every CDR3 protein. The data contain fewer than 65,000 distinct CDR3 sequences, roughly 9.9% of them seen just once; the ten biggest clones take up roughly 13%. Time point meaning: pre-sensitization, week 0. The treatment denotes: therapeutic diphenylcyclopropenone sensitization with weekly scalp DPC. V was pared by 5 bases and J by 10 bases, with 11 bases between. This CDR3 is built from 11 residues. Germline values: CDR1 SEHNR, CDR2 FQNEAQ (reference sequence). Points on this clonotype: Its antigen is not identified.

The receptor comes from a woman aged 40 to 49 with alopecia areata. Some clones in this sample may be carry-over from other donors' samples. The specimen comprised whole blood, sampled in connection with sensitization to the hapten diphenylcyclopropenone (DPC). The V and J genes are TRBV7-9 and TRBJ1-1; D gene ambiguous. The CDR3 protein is CASSPGSGAFF. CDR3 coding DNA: TGTGCCAGCAGCCCCGGGTCCGGAGCTTTCTTT.